This T cell receptor beta chain is from a study of blood T cell repertoires in COVID-19. Profiling relied on immunoSEQ multiplex PCR, and the TCRdb table lists in-frame clones only, not all of them. The sample has about 120,000 clones, roughly 72% seen once. The receptor comes from a man in his fifties or sixties with acute or convalescent COVID-19. The material sequenced was peripheral blood.

The CDR3: CASSDHSIYEQYF. The CDR3 nucleotides read TGTGCCAGCAGTGATCACTCGATATACGAGCAGTACTTC. The chain combines TRBV2 with TRBJ2-7; no clear D gene. The V gene lost 3 bases and the J gene lost 4 bases, with 10 bases spanning the gap. This CDR3 contains 13 residues. Germline assignment: CDR1 SNHLY and CDR2 FYNNEI.